This T cell receptor beta chain was documented in a study of OX40 agonist ivuxolimab in advanced cancers. The repertoire was sequenced with immunoSEQ multiplex PCR; TCRdb's copy has only in-frame clones and lacks some. This sample yields 60,000 to 90,000 clones, of which about nine tenths are seen a single time; 6.2% belongs to the top ten. The germline V gene has CDR1 SGHNT and CDR2 YYREEE (reference sequence). This CDR3 is 15 amino acids long. V dropped 2 bases and J dropped 5; count of bases not matched to a gene: 8. The sample here was CD4+ or CD8+ T cells sorted from blood, taken in a trial of the OX40 agonist ivuxolimab. This TCR was recovered from an adult with an advanced solid tumor such as melanoma, head and neck, liver or kidney cancer. The chain combines TRBV5-4 with TRBJ2-5, with 8 positions matching TRBD2. The CDR3, as DNA: TGTGCCAGCAGCTTCTTCGGGGGGGCTGGTGAGACCCAGTACTTC. This translates into CASSFFGGAGETQYF.